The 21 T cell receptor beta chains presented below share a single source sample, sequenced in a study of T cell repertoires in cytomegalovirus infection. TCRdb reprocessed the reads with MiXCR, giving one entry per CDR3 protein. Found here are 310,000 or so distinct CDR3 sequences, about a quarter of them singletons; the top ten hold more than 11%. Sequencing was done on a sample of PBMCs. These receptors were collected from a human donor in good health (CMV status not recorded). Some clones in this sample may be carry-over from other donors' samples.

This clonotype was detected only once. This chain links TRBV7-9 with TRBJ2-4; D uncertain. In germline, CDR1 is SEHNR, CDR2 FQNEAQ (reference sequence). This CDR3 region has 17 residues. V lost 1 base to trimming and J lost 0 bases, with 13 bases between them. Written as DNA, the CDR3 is TGTGCCAGCAGCTTAGTTGGCGCCCCCCCAGCCAAAAACATTCAGTACTTC. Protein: CASSLVGAPPAKNIQYF.

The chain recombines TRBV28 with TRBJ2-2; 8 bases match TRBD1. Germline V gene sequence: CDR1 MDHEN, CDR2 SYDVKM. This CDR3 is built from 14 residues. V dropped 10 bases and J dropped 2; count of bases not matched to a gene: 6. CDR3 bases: TGTGCCATAGACGACAGGGGAAACACCGGGGAGCTGTTTTTT. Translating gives CAIDDRGNTGELFF.

The CDR3 region has the DNA TGTGCCAGCAGACCACAGGGTTTCAATGAGCAGTTCTTC. As protein: CASRPQGFNEQFF. V is TRBV14 and J is TRBJ2-1, with D perhaps TRBD1 (6 bases). Trimming stripped 6 bases from V and 6 bases from J, with 12 bases between. CDR1 is SGHDN, CDR2 FVKESK, per germline. The CDR3 runs 13 residues.

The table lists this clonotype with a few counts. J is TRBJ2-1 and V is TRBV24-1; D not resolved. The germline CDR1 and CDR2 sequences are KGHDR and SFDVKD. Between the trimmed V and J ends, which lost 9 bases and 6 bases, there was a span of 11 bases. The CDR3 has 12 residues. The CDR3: CATGRALNEQFF. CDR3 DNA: TGTGCCACCGGTCGGGCCCTCAATGAGCAGTTCTTC.

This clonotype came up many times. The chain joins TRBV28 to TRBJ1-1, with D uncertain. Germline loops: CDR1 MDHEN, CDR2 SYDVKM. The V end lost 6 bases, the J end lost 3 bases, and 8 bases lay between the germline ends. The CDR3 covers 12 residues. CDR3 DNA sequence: TGTGCCAGCAGCGGTGTGTACACTGAAGCTTTCTTT. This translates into CASSGVYTEAFF.

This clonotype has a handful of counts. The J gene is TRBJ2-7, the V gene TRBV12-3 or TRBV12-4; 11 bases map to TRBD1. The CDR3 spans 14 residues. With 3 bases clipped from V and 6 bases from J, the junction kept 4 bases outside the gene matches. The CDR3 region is CASSFRGQGGEQYF. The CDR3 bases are TGTGCCAGCAGTTTCCGGGGACAGGGGGGCGAGCAGTACTTC.

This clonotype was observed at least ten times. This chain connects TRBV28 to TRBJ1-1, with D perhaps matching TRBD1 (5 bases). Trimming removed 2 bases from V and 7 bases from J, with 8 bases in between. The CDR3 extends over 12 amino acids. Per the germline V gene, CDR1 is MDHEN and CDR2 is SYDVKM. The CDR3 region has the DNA TGTGCCAGCAGTTTAACGGGGGGTGAAGCTTTCTTT. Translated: CASSLTGGEAFF.

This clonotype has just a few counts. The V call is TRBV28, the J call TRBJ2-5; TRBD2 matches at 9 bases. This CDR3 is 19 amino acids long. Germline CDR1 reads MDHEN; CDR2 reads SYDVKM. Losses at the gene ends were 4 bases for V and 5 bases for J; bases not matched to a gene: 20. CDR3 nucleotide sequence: TGTGCCAGCAGTTCATTCTGGGATAGCGGGAGAGCTCCGAGGGAGACCCAGTACTTC. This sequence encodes CASSSFWDSGRAPRETQYF.

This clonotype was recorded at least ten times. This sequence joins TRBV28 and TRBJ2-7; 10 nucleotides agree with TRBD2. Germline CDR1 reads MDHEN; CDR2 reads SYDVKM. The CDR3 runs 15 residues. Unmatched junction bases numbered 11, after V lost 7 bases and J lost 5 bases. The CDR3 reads CASTPPGLAGDEQYF. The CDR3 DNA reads TGTGCCAGCACCCCCCCGGGGCTAGCGGGAGACGAGCAGTACTTC.

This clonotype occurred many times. For the CDR3, the DNA is TGTGCCAGCAGCCGCGACAGGGTCTCTGCCAACTACGAGCAGTACTTC. It translates to CASSRDRVSANYEQYF. This chain links TRBV7-2 with TRBJ2-7; 7 nucleotides align to TRBD1. CDR3 length: 16 amino acids. Germline values: CDR1 SGHTA, CDR2 FQGNSA. V was pared by 5 bases and J by 3 bases, with 13 bases of the junction left unmatched. The entire variable domain, with the rest obtained from reference TRBV7-2 and TRBJ2-7, is as follows: GAGVSQSPSNKVTEKGKDVELRCDPISGHTALYWYRQSLGQGLEFLIYFQGNSAPDKSGLPSDRFSAERTGGSVSTLTIQRTQQEDSAVYLCASSRDRVSANYEQYFGPGTRLTVT.

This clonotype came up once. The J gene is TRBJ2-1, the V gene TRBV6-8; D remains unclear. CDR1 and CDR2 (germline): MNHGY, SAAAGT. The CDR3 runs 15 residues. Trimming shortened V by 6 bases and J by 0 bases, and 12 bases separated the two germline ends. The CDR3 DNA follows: TGTGCCAGCAGCAAGGAGTTTCACTCCTACAATGAGCAGTTCTTC. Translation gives CASSKEFHSYNEQFF.

This CDR3 is CASRRQGAGKLFF. DNA of the CDR3: TGTGCCAGCAGGAGGCAGGGGGCAGGAAAACTGTTTTTT. The chain has TRBV28 and TRBJ1-4, with 8 bases aligning to TRBD1. From germline, CDR1 is MDHEN and CDR2 SYDVKM. J was trimmed by 10 bases and V by 6 bases; bases with no gene match: 7. The CDR3 totals 13 residues.

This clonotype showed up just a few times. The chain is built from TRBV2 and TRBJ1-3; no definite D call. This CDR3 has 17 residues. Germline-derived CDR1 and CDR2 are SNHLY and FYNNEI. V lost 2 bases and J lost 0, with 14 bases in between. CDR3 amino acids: CASSEYLEGPSGNTIYF. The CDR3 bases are TGTGCCAGCAGTGAATATTTAGAAGGGCCCTCTGGAAACACCATATATTTT.

DNA of the CDR3: TGCGCCAGCAGCCAAGAGACTAGCGGGGGGGGTGAGCAGTTCTTC. The encoded protein is CASSQETSGGGEQFF. This chain joins TRBV4-1 and TRBJ2-1, with 14 bases lining up with TRBD2. Germline V gene lookup returns CDR1 MGHRA and CDR2 YSYEKL. V trimming: 0 bases; J trimming: 9 bases; junction bases outside the gene matches: 1. CDR3 size: 15 residues.

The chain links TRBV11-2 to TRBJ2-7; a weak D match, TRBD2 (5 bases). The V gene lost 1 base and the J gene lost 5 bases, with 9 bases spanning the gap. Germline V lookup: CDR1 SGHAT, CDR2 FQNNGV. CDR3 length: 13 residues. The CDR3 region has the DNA TGTGCCAGCAGCTTAGCGGGAACAGACGAGCAGTACTTC. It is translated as CASSLAGTDEQYF.

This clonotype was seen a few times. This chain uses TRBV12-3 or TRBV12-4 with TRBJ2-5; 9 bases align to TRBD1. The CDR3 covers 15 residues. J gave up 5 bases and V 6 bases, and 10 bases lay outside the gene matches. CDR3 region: CASSRGQGRRETQYF. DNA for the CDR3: TGTGCCAGCAGCCGGGGACAGGGCCGGAGGGAGACCCAGTACTTC.

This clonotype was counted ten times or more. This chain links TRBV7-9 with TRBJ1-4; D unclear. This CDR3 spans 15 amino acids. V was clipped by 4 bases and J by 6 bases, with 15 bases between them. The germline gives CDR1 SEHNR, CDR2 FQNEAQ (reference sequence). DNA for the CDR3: TGTGCCAGCAGCTCACGACTCCCGGAGGATGAAAAACTGTTTTTT. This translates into CASSSRLPEDEKLFF.

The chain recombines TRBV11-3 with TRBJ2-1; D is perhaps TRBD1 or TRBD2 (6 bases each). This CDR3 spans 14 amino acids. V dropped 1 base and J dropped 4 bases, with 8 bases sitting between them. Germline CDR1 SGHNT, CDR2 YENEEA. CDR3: CASSLGGGYNEQFF. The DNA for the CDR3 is TGTGCCAGCAGCTTAGGAGGGGGGTACAATGAGCAGTTCTTC.

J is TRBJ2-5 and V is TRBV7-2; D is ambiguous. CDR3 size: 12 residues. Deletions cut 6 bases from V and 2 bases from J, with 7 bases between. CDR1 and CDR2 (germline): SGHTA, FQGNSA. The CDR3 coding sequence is TGTGCCAGCAGGCGACTTCAAGAGACCCAGTACTTC. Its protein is CASRRLQETQYF.

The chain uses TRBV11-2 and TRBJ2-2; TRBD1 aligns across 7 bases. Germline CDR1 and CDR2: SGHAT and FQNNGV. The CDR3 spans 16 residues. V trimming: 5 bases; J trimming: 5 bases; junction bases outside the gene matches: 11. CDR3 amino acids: CASSGIRGKRTGELFF. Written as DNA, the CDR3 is TGTGCCAGCAGCGGTATCAGGGGGAAGAGGACCGGGGAGCTGTTTTTT. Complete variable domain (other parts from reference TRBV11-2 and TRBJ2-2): EAGVAQSPRYKIIEKRQSVAFWCNPISGHATLYWYQQILGQGPKLLIQFQNNGVVDDSQLPKDRFSAERLKGVDSTLKIQPAKLEDSAVYLCASSGIRGKRTGELFFGEGSRLTVL.

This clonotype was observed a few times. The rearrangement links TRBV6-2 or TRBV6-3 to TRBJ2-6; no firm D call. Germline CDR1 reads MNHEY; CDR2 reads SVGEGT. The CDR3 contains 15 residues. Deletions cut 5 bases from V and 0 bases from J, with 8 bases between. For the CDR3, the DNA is TGTGCCAGCAGTCCCGACAACTCTGGGGCCAACGTCCTGACTTTC. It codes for CASSPDNSGANVLTF.